The clone carrying this T cell receptor (beta chain) was found many times. Its antigen is not identified. The CDR3 spans 18 residues. Germline CDR1 MNHNS, CDR2 SASEGT. The J segment lost 4 bases and the V segment lost 5 bases, leaving 18 bases of the junction unmatched. This sample is part of a study of post-analysis software for immune sequencing data. Overall study: Relapsing-remitting, secondary progressive and progressive-relapsing multiple sclerosis were all included among the disease courses.

cDNA libraries of TCR beta carried unique molecular identifiers. Roughly 0.5 million cDNA molecules were obtained from roughly 0.93 to 9.6 million T cells. Each CDR3 protein is one row after TCRdb ran MiXCR on the PCR reads. The profile shows 150,000 to 200,000 distinct CDR3 sequences, approximately 28% of them singletons. Study-wide results and caveats: Four to six TRBV segments were more frequent in patients than controls; TRBV5-6, TRBV5-1 and TRBV20-1 belonged to this group. Relative to controls, patients with multiple sclerosis showed significantly lower normalized Chao1 diversity.

The V gene is TRBV6-1, the J gene TRBJ1-2; the match to TRBD1 covers 8 bases. The clonotype originates from a girl aged 5-17 years with multiple sclerosis. Sequenced: blood. The CDR3 spells CASSRKHITGGRGYGYTF. The CDR3 nucleotides are TGTGCCAGCAGTCGCAAACATATCACAGGGGGAAGAGGCTATGGCTACACCTTC.